The TCR beta chain under discussion was sequenced for a study of cytomegalovirus exposure and HLA in healthy donors. On this clone: Its cognate antigen is unknown.

Whole-study findings and limits: Later analysis identified a missense DCLRE1C variant that was linked to TCR beta V- and J-gene trimming.

V dropped 3 bases and J dropped 6 bases, with 9 bases sitting between them. The CDR3 has 12 residues. The germline gives CDR1 SEHNR, CDR2 FQNEAQ (reference sequence). Use of 60 Vbeta and 13 Jbeta primers characterized the PCR. The table came from immunoSEQ multiplex PCR; TCRdb's copy has only in-frame clones and leaves some out. The sample shows about 120,000 clones, over 8.5% of them seen only once. Though nominally healthy at sampling, donors likely had unrecorded immune exposures. This chain links TRBV7-9 with TRBJ2-7; TRBD1 is a possible D gene (6 bases). Source material: PBMCs. This receptor was identified in a woman in her thirties or forties in good health and CMV-seropositive. The CDR3: CASSFTGREQYF. CDR3 nucleotide sequence: TGTGCCAGCAGCTTTACAGGGCGCGAGCAGTACTTC.